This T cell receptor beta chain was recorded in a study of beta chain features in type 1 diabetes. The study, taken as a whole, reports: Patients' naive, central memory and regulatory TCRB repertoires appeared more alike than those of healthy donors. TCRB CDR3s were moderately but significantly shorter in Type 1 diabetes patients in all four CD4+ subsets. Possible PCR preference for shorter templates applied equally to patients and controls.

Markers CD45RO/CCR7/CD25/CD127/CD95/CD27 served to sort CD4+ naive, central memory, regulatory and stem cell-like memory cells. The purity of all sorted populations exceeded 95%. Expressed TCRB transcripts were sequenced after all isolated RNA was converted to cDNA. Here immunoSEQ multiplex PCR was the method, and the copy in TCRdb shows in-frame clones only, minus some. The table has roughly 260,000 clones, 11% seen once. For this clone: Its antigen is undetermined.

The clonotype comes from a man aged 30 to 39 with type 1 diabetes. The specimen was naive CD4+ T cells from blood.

In nucleotides, the CDR3 is TGTGCCAGCAGCCAGTTCCGTGGGACTAGCACAGATACGCAGTATTTT. Protein sequence: CASSQFRGTSTDTQYF. The V gene is TRBV7-2, the J gene TRBJ2-3; tentatively, D is TRBD2 (6 bases). V was clipped by 5 bases and J by 0 bases, with 15 bases between them. The CDR3 has 16 amino acids. Germline V lookup: CDR1 SGHTA, CDR2 FQGNSA. Looking up the rest from reference TRBV7-2 and TRBJ2-3 gives the full variable domain: GAGVSQSPSNKVTEKGKDVELRCDPISGHTALYWYRQSLGQGLEFLIYFQGNSAPDKSGLPSDRFSAERTGGSVSTLTIQRTQQEDSAVYLCASSQFRGTSTDTQYFGPGTRLTVL.